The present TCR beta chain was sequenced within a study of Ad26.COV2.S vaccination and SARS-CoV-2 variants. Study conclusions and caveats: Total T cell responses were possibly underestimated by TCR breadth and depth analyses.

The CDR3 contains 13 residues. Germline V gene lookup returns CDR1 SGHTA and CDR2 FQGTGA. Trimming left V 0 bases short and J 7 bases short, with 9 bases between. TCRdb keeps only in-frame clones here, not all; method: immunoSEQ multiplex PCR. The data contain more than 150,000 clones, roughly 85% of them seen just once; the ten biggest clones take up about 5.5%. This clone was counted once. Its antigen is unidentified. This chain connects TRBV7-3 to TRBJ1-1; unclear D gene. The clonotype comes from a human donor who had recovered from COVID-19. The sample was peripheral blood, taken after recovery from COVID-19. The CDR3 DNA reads TGTGCCAGCAGCTTAACCCGGCTTGATGAAGCTTTCTTT. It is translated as CASSLTRLDEAFF.